The 10 T cell receptor beta chains below come from one sample, sequenced in a study of identical twins (dated by TCRdb to the mid-2010s). Libraries were built with 5' RACE. The sequencing machine was an Illumina HiSeq 2000. TCRdb took the public reads, trimmed them with fastp at Q25, ran MiXCR for clone calling and kept in-frame beta chains. Rows are unified per CDR3 protein, each entry keeping the most common DNA and genes. Within this sample are 200,000 to 300,000 distinct CDR3 sequences, with 7.5% of them counted one time only. Jointly, the top ten make up under 6% of the sample. The sample also formed part of further work on yellow fever vaccine responses in identical twins.

The sample taken for sequencing was CD8+ T cells sorted from blood. The source of these receptors is a young woman in good health.

This clonotype was seen a few times. The chain has TRBV7-9 and TRBJ2-7; D is perhaps TRBD1 (5 bases). Trimming took 5 bases from V and 7 from J, leaving 12 bases between them. The CDR3 spans 12 residues. Germline V lookup: CDR1 SEHNR, CDR2 FQNEAQ (reference sequence). The CDR3 spells CASSNRTPEQYV. The DNA of the CDR3 is TGTGCCAGCAGCAACAGGACCCCTGAGCAGTACGTC.

Ten or more counts support this clonotype. J is TRBJ2-7 and V is TRBV20-1, with TRBD2 matching over 12 bases. Trimming took 6 bases from V and 2 from J; bases not matched to a gene: 8. The germline gives CDR1 DFQATT, CDR2 SNEGSKA (reference sequence). The CDR3 is 15 residues long. The CDR3 is CSARLAGALTYEQYF. The DNA of the CDR3 is TGCAGTGCCAGACTAGCGGGAGCATTGACCTACGAGCAGTACTTC.

Regarding this clonotype: This may arise from a read error, as a much more abundant clone is one base away. This chain uses TRBV3-1 with TRBJ2-1; D is undetermined. There are 17 residues in the CDR3. Germline CDR1 is LGHDT and CDR2 is YNNKEL (reference sequence). CDR3 sequence: CASTQALLQSRHPKQFF. The CDR3 DNA sequence: TGTGCCAGCACCCAAGCCTTGCTGCAATCCCGACACCCAAAGCAGTTCTTC.

This clonotype has just a few counts. The rearrangement joins TRBV4-1 to TRBJ2-3, with D perhaps TRBD2 (5 bases). The germline CDR1 and CDR2 sequences are MGHRA and YSYEKL. CDR3 length equals 16 residues. The germline V and J ends were trimmed by 0 bases and 6 bases, with 16 bases remaining between them. DNA of the CDR3: TGCGCCAGCAGCCAAGACCCGGGGAGTAGGGTGGATACGCAGTATTTT. Translating it yields CASSQDPGSRVDTQYF.

This clonotype showed up just a few times. The rearrangement uses TRBV12-3 or TRBV12-4 and TRBJ1-1; D unclear. The V gene lost 10 bases and the J gene lost 0 bases, with 6 bases spanning the gap. There are 11 residues in the CDR3. DNA for the CDR3: TGTGCCACACGTTTGAACACTGAAGCTTTCTTT. Protein: CATRLNTEAFF.

This clonotype has a handful of counts. V and J are TRBV20-1 and TRBJ2-3; tentatively, D is TRBD1 (5 bases). The germline V gene encodes CDR1 DFQATT and CDR2 SNEGSKA (reference sequence). Trimming stripped 0 bases from V and 2 bases from J, with 9 bases between. CDR3 length: 14 amino acids. In DNA, the CDR3 is TGCAGTGCTAGAGATGGGGCTATCACAGATACGCAGTATTTT. Residues: CSARDGAITDTQYF.

This clonotype has only a few counts. The chain recombines TRBV7-9 with TRBJ2-3; D uncertain. The V gene lost 1 base and the J gene lost 0 bases, with 11 bases spanning the gap. Germline assignment: CDR1 SEHNR and CDR2 FQNEAQ (reference sequence). This CDR3 is 16 amino acids long. The CDR3 sequence is CASSLDGGISTDTQYF. In DNA, the CDR3 is TGTGCCAGCAGCTTAGACGGCGGAATAAGCACAGATACGCAGTATTTT.

This clonotype was recorded a few times. V usage is TRBV11-2 and J usage is TRBJ2-1, with D tentatively TRBD2 (6 bases). Germline values: CDR1 SGHAT, CDR2 FQNNGV. V lost 5 bases and J lost 5, with 16 bases in between. The CDR3 extends over 15 amino acids. This CDR3 reads CASSEPPGTHNEQFF. CDR3 in DNA: TGTGCCAGCAGCGAACCCCCCGGGACTCACAATGAGCAGTTCTTC. Drawing the rest from reference TRBV11-2 and TRBJ2-1, the complete variable domain is EAGVAQSPRYKIIEKRQSVAFWCNPISGHATLYWYQQILGQGPKLLIQFQNNGVVDDSQLPKDRFSAERLKGVDSTLKIQPAKLEDSAVYLCASSEPPGTHNEQFFGPGTRLTVL.

The chain links TRBV28 to TRBJ2-5; weak D call: TRBD2 (7 bases). The CDR3 extends over 13 amino acids. Germline CDR1 is MDHEN and CDR2 is SYDVKM. With 3 bases removed from V and 7 bases from J, the gap between germline ends came to 12 bases. CDR3 nucleotides: TGTGCCAGCAGTTTGGGGGGGGACACGACCCAGTACTTC. This gives the protein CASSLGGDTTQYF.

This clonotype was seen at least ten times. The chain couples TRBV20-1 to TRBJ2-7, with 8 bases identical to TRBD1. With 0 bases clipped from V and 0 bases from J, the junction kept 4 bases outside the gene matches. Germline CDR1 is DFQATT and CDR2 is SNEGSKA (reference sequence). The CDR3 contains 15 residues. CDR3 in DNA: TGCAGTGCTAGAGAAGGACAGGGAAGCTCCTACGAGCAGTACGTC. Translated, it gives CSAREGQGSSYEQYV.